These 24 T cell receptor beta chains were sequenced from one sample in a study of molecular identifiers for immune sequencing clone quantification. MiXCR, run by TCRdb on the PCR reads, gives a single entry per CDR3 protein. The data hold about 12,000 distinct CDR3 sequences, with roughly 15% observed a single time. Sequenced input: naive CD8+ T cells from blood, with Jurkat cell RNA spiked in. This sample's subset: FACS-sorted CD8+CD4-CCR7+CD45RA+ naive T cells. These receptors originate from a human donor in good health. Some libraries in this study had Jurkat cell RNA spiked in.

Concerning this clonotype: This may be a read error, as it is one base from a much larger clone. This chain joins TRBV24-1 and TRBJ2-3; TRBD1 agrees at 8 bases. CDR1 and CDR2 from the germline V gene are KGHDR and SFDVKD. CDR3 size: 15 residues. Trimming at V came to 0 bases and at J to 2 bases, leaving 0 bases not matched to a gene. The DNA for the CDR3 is TGTGCCACCAGTGATTTGCAGGGGGCCACAGATACGCAGTATTTT. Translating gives CATSDLQGATDTQYF.

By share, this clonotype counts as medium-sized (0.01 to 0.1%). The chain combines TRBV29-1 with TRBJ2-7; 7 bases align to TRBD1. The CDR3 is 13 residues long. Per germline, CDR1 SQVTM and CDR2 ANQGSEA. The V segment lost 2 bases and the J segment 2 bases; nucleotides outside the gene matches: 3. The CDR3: CSVETGDTYEQYF. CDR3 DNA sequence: TGCAGCGTTGAAACAGGGGATACCTACGAGCAGTACTTC.

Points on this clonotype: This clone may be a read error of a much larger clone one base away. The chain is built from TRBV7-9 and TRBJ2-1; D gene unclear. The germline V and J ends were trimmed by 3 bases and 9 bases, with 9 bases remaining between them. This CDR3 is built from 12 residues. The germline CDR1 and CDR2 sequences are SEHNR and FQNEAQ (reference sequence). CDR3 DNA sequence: TGTGCCAGCAGCTTTGGGCAACTTGAGCAGTTCTTC. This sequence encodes CASSFGQLEQFF.

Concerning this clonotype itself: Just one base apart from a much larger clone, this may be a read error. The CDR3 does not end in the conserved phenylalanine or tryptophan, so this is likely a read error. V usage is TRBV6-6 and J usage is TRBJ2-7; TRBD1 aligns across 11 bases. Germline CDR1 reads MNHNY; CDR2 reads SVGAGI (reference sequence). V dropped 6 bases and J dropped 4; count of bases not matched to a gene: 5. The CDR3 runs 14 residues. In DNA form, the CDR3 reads TGTGCCAGCAGACGGACAGGGGGCTCATACGAGCAGTACATC. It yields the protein CASRRTGGSYEQYI.

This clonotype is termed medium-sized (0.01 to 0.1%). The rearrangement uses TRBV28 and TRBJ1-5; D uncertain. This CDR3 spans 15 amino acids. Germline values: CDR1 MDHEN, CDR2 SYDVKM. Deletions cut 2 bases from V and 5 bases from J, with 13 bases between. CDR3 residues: CASSLIPTADQPQHF. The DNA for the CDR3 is TGTGCCAGCAGTTTAATCCCAACAGCGGATCAGCCCCAGCATTTT.

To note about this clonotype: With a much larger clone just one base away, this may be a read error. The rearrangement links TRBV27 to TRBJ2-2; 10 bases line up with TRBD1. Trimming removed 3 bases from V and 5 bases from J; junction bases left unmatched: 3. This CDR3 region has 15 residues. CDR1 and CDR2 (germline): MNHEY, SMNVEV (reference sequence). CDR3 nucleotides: TGTGCCAGCAGTTTTGGGACAGGGGCAACCGGGGAGCTGTTTTTT. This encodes CASSFGTGATGELFF.

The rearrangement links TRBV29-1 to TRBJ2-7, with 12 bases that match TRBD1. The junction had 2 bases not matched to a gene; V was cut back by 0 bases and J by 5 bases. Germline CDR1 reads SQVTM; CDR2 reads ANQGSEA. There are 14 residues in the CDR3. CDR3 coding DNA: TGCAGCGTTGAAGAGGGGACAGGGGGCAACGAGCAGTACTTC. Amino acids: CSVEEGTGGNEQYF.

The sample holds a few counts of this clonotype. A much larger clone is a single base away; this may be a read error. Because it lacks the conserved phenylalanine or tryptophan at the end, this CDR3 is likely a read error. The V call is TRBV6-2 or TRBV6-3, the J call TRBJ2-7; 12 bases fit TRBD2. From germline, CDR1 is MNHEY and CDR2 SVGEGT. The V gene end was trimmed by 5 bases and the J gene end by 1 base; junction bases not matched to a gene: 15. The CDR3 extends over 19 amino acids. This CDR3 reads CASSQGPGLAGRLSYEQYY. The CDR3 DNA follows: TGTGCCAGCAGTCAAGGCCCGGGACTAGCGGGCCGACTATCCTACGAGCAGTACTAC.

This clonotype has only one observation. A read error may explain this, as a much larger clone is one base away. CDR3 sequence: CASSLVVIQNLGGRETQYF. Written as DNA, the CDR3 is TGTGCCAGCAGCTTGGTAGTGATTCAGAACCTCGGGGGCCGAGAGACCCAGTACTTC. This chain connects TRBV5-6 to TRBJ2-5, with D possibly called TRBD1 or TRBD2 (6 bases each). CDR1 is SGHDT, CDR2 YYEEEE, per germline. This CDR3 spans 19 amino acids. V lost 0 bases and J 4 bases, leaving 25 bases between the germline ends.

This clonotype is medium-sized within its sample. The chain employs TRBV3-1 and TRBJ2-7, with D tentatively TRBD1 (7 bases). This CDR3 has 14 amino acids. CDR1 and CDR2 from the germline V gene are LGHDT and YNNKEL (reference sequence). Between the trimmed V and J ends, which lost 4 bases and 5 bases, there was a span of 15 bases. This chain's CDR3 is CASSPRGRGDEQYF. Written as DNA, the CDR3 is TGTGCCAGCAGCCCCCGAGGCAGGGGGGACGAGCAGTACTTC.

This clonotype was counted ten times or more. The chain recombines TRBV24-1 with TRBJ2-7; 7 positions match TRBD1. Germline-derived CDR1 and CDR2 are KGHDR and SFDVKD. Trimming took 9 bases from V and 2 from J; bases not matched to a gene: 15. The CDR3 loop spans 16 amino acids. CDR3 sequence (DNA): TGTGCCACCCCCCCCCTACAGGGGAGAGGCCCCTACGAGCAGTACTTC. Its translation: CATPPLQGRGPYEQYF.

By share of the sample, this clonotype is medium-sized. Here the CDR3 DNA reads TGCAGCGTTGACGGGAGTCTGACAGATACGCAGTATTTT. Its translation is CSVDGSLTDTQYF. The rearrangement joins TRBV29-1 to TRBJ2-3, with D possibly TRBD2 on 6 matching bases. Trimming took 3 bases from V and 3 from J, leaving 10 bases between them. Germline lookup yields CDR1 SQVTM and CDR2 ANQGSEA. This CDR3 region has 13 residues.

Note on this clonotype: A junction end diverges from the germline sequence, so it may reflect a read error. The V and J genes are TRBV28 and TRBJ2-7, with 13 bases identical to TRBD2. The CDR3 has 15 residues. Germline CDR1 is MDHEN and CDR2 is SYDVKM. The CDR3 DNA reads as TGTGCCAGCAGTTCTACTAGCGGGAGGGTCGGTGAGCGGTACTTC. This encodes CASSSTSGRVGERYF.

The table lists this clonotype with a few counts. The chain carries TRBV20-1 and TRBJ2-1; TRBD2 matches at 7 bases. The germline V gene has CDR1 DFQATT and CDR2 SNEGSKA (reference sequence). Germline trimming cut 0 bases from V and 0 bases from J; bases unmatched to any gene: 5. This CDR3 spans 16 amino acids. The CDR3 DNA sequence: TGCAGTGCTAGAGATTGGCGGGGGATCTCCTACAATGAGCAGTTCTTC. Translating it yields CSARDWRGISYNEQFF.

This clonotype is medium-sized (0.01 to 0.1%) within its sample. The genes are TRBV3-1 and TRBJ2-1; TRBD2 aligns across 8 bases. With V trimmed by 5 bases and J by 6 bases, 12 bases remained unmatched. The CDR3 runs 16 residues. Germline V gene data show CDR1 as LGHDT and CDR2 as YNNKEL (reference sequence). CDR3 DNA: TGTGCCAGCAGCTTACCAAGCGGGAGCGCGATCAATGAGCAGTTCTTC. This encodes CASSLPSGSAINEQFF.

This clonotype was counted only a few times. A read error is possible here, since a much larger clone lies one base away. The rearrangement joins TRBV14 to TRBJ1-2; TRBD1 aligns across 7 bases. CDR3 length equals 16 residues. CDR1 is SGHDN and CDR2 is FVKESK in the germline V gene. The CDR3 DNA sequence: TGTGCCAGCAGCCTTGACAGGGAAATTTCTAACTGTGGCTACACCTTC. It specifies CASSLDREISNCGYTF. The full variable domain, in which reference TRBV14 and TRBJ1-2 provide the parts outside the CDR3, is EAGVTQFPSHSVIEKGQTVTLRCDPISGHDNLYWYRRVMGKEIKFLLHFVKESKQDESGMPNNRFLAERTGGTYSTLKVQPAELEDSGVYFCASSLDREISNCGYTFGSGTRLTVV.

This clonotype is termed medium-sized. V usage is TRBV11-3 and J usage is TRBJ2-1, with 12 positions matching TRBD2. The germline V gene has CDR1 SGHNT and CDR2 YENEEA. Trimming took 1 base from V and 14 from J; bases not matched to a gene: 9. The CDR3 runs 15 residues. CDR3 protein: CASSLGTSGTQREFF. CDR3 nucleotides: TGTGCCAGCAGCTTAGGGACTAGCGGGACTCAGAGGGAGTTCTTC.

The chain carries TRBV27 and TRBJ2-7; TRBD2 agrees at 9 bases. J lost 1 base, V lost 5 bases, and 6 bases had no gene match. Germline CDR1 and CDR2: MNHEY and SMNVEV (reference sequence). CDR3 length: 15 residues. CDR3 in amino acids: CASSLLAGSSYEQYF. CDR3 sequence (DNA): TGTGCCAGCAGTCTTCTAGCGGGGAGTTCCTACGAGCAGTACTTC.

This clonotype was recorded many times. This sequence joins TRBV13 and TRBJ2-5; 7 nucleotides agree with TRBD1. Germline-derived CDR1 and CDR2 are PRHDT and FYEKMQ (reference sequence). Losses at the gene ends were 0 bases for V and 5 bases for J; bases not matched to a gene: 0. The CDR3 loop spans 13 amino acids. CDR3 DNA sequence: TGTGCCAGCAGCTTAGGGACAGGGGAGACCCAGTACTTC. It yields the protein CASSLGTGETQYF.

CDR3 sequence reads: CASSLGQGRTEAFF. The DNA of the CDR3 is TGTGCCAGCAGCTTGGGGCAGGGCAGGACTGAAGCTTTCTTT. The chain joins TRBV5-8 to TRBJ1-1; tentative D call: TRBD1 (5 bases). V was pared by 0 bases and J by 5 bases, with 11 bases between. This CDR3 region has 14 residues. Germline V gives CDR1 SGHTS, CDR2 YDEGEE. Full variable domain (outside the CDR3, taken from reference TRBV5-8 and TRBJ1-1): EAGVTQSPTHLIKTRGQQATLRCSPISGHTSVYWYQQALGLGLQFLLWYDEGEERNRGNFPPRFSGRQFPNYSSELNVNALELEDSALYLCASSLGQGRTEAFFGQGTRLTVV.

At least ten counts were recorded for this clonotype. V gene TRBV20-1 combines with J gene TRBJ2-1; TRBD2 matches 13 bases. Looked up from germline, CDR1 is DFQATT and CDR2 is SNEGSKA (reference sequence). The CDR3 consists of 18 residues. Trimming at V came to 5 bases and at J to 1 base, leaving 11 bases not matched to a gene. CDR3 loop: CSALEGLAGAGSYNEQFF. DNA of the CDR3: TGCAGTGCTCTAGAAGGACTAGCGGGAGCGGGGTCCTACAATGAGCAGTTCTTC.

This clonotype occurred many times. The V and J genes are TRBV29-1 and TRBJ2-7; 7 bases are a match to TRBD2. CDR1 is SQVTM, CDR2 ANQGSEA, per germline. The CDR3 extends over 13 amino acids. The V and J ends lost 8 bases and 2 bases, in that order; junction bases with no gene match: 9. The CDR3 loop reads CSIRLGGPYEQYF. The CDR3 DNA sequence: TGCAGCATACGACTGGGAGGGCCCTACGAGCAGTACTTC.

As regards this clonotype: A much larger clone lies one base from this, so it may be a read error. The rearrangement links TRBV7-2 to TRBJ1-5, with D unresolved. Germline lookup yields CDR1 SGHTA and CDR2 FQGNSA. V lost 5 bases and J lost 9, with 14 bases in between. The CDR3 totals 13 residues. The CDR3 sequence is CASSGIGGRPQHF. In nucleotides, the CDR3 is TGTGCCAGCAGCGGGATAGGAGGTCGGCCCCAGCATTTT.

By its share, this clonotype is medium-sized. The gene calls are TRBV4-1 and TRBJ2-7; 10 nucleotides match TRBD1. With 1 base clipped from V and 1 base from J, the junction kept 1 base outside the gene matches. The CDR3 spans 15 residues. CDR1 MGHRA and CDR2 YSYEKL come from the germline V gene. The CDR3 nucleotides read TGCGCCAGCAGCCAAGCGGACAGGGGGTCCTACGAGCAGTACTTC. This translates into CASSQADRGSYEQYF.